One sample yielded the 5 T cell receptor beta chains listed below, sequenced in a study of human T cells and chemical hapten exposure. TCRdb fed the RACE reads into MiXCR, producing one record per CDR3 protein. This sample has around 75,000 distinct CDR3 sequences, with 10% found just once. The sample's time point: patch test 2, 6 weeks after DPC sensitization. Described treatment: therapeutic diphenylcyclopropenone sensitization with weekly scalp DPC. Sequencing used whole blood, obtained in connection with sensitization to the hapten diphenylcyclopropenone (DPC). These receptor sequences come from a woman in her forties or fifties with alopecia areata. Some clones in this sample may be carry-over from other donors' samples.

This clonotype showed up many times. This chain connects TRBV5-1 to TRBJ1-1, with TRBD1 matching over 8 bases. The V segment lost 0 bases and the J segment 4 bases; nucleotides outside the gene matches: 2. CDR1 SGHRS and CDR2 YFSETQ come from the germline V gene. The CDR3 sequence is 14 residues long. This CDR3 reads CASSLGTGITEAFF. In nucleotides, the CDR3 is TGCGCCAGCAGCTTGGGGACAGGGATCACTGAAGCTTTCTTT. Using reference TRBV5-1 and TRBJ1-1 for the parts outside the CDR3, the full variable domain is KAGVTQTPRYLIKTRGQQVTLSCSPISGHRSVSWYQQTPGQGLQFLFEYFSETQRNKGNFPGRFSGRQFSNSRSEMNVSTLELGDSALYLCASSLGTGITEAFFGQGTRLTVV.

Only a few counts were recorded for this clonotype. The chain employs TRBV6-5 and TRBJ2-1, with a possible D match to TRBD2 (6 bases). Germline CDR1 MNHEY, CDR2 SVGAGI. V lost 5 bases and J lost 1, with 12 bases in between. The CDR3 extends over 15 amino acids. As DNA, the CDR3 is TGTGCCAGCAGTCCCCGGGCGGGATCCTACAATGAGCAGTTCTTC. Translating it yields CASSPRAGSYNEQFF.

This clonotype was recorded at least ten times. The chain uses TRBV29-1 and TRBJ2-5; TRBD2 aligns across 8 bases. From germline, CDR1 is SQVTM and CDR2 ANQGSEA. This CDR3 has 14 amino acids. With V trimmed by 4 bases and J by 7 bases, 11 bases remained unmatched. DNA of the CDR3: TGCAGCGTTGGAGGAAGCGGGAGCCATGGGACCCAGTACTTC. Translating it yields CSVGGSGSHGTQYF.

This clonotype was picked up a small number of times. This rearrangement joins TRBV29-1 to TRBJ2-7, with D perhaps matching TRBD1 or TRBD2 (6 bases each). Trimming pared 4 bases from V and 7 bases from J, leaving 11 bases between. This CDR3 has 11 amino acids. Germline CDR1 and CDR2: SQVTM and ANQGSEA. The CDR3 sequence: CSVVRGREQYF. CDR3 DNA: TGCAGCGTTGTACGGGGGCGGGAGCAGTACTTC.

The table lists this clonotype with a few counts. This chain connects TRBV6-5 to TRBJ1-2; D uncertain. The CDR3 is 13 amino acids. Germline V gives CDR1 MNHEY, CDR2 SVGAGI. Trimming took 4 bases from V and 9 from J, leaving 15 bases between them. The CDR3 nucleotides read TGTGCCAGCAGTTCCCTCAGTGGTTTTCGCTACACCTTC. Translation gives CASSSLSGFRYTF.